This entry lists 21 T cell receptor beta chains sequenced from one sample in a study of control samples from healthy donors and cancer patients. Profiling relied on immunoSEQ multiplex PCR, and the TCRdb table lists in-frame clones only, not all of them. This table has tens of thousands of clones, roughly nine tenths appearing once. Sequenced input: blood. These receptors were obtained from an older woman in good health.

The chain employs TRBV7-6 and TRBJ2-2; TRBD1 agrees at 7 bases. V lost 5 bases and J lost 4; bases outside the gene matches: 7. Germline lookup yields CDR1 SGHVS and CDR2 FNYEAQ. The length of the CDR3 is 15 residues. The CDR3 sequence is CASSTNRGPTGELFF. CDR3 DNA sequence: TGTGCCAGCAGCACAAACAGGGGACCCACCGGGGAGCTGTTTTTT.

The CDR3 DNA follows: TGTGCCAGCAGCTTAGGAGGGGGTCAGGATAAGGCTTTCTTT. Protein: CASSLGGGQDKAFF. The chain links TRBV7-9 to TRBJ1-1; a possible D gene is TRBD1 (6 bases). CDR3 length: 14 amino acids. V lost 1 base to trimming and J lost 11 bases, with 17 bases between them. Germline V gives CDR1 SEHNR, CDR2 FQNEAQ (reference sequence).

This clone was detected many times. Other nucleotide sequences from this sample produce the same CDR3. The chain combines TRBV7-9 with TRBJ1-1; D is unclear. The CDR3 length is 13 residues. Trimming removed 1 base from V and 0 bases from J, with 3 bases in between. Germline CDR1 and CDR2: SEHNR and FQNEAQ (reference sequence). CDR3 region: CASSLDMNTEAFF. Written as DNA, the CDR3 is TGTGCCAGCAGCTTAGACATGAACACTGAAGCTTTCTTT.

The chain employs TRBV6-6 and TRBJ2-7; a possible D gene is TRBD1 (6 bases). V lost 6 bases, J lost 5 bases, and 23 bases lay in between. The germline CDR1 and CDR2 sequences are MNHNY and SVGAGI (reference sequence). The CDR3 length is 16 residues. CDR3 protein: CASSVNTGFVSHEQYF. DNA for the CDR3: TGTGCCAGCAGCGTAAACACAGGGTTCGTTTCCCACGAGCAGTACTTC.

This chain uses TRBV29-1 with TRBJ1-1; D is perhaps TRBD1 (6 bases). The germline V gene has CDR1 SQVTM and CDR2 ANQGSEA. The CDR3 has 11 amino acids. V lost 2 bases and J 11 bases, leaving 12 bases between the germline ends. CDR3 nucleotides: TGCAGCGTTGAAACTGCAGGGGCGGCTTTCTTT. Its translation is CSVETAGAAFF.

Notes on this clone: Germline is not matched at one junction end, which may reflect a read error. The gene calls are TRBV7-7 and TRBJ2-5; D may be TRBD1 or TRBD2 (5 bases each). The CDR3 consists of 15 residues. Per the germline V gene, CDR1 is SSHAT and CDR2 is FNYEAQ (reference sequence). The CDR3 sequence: CASSLGFGAGETQYF. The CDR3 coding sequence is TGTGCTAGCAGCTTAGGCTTCGGGGCGGGAGAGACCCAGTACTTC.

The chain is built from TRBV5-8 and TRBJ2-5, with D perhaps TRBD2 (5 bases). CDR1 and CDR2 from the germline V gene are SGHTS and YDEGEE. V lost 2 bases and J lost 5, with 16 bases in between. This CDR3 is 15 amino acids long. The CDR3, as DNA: TGTGCCAGCAGCTTCGGTCCCGGGGAAGGGGAGACCCAGTACTTC. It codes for CASSFGPGEGETQYF.

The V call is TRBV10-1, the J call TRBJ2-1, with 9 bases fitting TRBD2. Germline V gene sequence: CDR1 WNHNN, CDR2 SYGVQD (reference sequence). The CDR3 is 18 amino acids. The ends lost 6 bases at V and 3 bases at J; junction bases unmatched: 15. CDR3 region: CASSPFGAGGQSYNEQFF. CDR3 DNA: TGCGCCAGCAGCCCCTTCGGAGCGGGAGGTCAGAGCTACAATGAGCAGTTCTTC.

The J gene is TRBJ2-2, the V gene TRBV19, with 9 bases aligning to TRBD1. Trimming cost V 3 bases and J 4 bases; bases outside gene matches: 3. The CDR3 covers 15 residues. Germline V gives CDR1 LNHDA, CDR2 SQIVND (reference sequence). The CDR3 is CASSIGQGSTGELFF. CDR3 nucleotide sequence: TGTGCCAGTAGTATTGGACAGGGGTCCACCGGGGAGCTGTTTTTT.

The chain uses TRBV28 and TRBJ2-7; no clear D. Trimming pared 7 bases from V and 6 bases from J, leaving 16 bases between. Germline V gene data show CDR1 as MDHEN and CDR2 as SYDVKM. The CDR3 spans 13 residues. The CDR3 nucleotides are TGTGCCAGCAAACAGAGACAACTACGCGAGCAGTACTTC. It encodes CASKQRQLREQYF. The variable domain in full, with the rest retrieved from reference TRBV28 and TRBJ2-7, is DVKVTQSSRYLVKRTGEKVFLECVQDMDHENMFWYRQDPGLGLRLIYFSYDVKMKEKGDIPEGYSVSREKKERFSLILESASTNQTSMYLCASKQRQLREQYFGPGTRLTVT.

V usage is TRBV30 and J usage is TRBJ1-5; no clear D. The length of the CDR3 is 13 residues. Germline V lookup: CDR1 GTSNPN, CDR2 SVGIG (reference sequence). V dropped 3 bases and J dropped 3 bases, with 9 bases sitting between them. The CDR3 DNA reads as TGTGCCTGGAGAACTGGGTACAATCAGCCCCAGCATTTT. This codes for CAWRTGYNQPQHF.

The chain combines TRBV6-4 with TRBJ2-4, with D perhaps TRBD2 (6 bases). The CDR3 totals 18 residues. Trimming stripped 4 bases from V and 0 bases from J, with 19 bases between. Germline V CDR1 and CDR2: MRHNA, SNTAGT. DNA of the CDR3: TGTGCCAGCAGTGGGATTTTTGGGACTCCGATAGCCAAAAACATTCAGTACTTC. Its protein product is CASSGIFGTPIAKNIQYF.

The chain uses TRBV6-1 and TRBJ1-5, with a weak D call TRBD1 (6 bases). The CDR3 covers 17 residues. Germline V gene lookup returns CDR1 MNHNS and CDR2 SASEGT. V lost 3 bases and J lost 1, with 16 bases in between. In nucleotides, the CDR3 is TGTGCCAGCAGTGATTTGCAGGGGTTGGGGAGCAATCAGCCCCAGCATTTT. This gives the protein CASSDLQGLGSNQPQHF.

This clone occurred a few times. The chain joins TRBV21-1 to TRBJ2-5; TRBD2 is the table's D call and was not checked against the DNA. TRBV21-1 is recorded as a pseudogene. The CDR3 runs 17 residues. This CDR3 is CASNLGGGALGQETQYF. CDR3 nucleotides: TGTGCCAGCAATCTGGGGGGTGGGGCCTTGGGGCAAGAGACCCAGTACTTC.

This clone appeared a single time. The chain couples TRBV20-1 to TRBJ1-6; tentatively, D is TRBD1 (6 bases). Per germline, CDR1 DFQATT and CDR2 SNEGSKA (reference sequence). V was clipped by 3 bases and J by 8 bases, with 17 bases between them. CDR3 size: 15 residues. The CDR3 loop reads CSASSGSGDHSPLHF. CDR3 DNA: TGCAGTGCTAGTAGTGGGTCAGGGGATCATTCACCCCTCCACTTT.

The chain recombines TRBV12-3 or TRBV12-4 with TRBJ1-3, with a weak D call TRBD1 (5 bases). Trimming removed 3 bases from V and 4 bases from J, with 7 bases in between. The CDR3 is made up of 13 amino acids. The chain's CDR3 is CASSLAGGNTIYF. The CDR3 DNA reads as TGTGCCAGCAGTTTGGCAGGGGGAAACACCATATATTTT.

Here the CDR3 DNA reads TGTGCCAGCAGTGAAGGGAATTCACCCCTCCACTTT. Protein sequence: CASSEGNSPLHF. This rearrangement joins TRBV2 to TRBJ1-6; D call uncertain. Germline loops: CDR1 SNHLY, CDR2 FYNNEI. The CDR3 contains 12 residues. V was cut by 1 base and J by 7 bases, with 2 bases left in between. The whole variable domain, filled in from reference TRBV2 and TRBJ1-6, reads EPEVTQTPSHQVTQMGQEVILRCVPISNHLYFYWYRQILGQKVEFLVSFYNNEISEKSEIFDDQFSVERPDGSNFTLKIRSTKLEDSAMYFCASSEGNSPLHFGNGTRLTVT.

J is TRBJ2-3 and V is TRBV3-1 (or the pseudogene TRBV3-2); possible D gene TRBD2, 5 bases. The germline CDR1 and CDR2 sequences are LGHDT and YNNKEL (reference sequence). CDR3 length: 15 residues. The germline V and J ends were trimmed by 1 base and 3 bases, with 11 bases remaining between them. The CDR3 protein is CASSQAAGTTDTQYF. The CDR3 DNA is TGTGCCAGCAGCCAAGCGGCGGGTACAACAGATACGCAGTATTTT.

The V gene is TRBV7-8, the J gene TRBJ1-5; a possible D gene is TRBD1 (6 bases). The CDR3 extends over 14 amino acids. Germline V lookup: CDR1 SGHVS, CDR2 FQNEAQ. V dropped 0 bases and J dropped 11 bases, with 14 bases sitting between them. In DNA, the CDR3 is TGTGCCAGCAGCTTAGCGTACAGGGTAGGGTCCCAGCATTTT. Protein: CASSLAYRVGSQHF.

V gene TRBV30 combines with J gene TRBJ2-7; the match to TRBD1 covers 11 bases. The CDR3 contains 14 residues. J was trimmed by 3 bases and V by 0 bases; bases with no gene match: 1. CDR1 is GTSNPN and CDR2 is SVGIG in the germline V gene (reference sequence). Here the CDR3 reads CAWSVGTGGYEQYF. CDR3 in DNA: TGTGCCTGGAGTGTGGGGACAGGGGGCTACGAGCAGTACTTC.

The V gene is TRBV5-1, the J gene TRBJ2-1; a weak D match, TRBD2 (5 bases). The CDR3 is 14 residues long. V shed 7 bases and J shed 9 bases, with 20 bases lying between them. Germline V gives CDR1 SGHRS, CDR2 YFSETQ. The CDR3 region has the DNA TGCGCCAGCGGTCTAGCAGGTGGAGAGGGTGAGCAGTTCTTC. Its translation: CASGLAGGEGEQFF.